The 15 T cell receptor beta chains presented below share a single source sample, sequenced in a study of T cell changes during pregnancy in multiple sclerosis. Method: immunoSEQ multiplex PCR; TCRdb's copy keeps in-frame clones and lacks some. The data contain 30,000 to 35,000 clones, just over 90% of them singletons. The sample consisted of CD8+ T cells from peripheral blood mononuclear cells, taken before pregnancy. These TCRs come from a female donor with multiple sclerosis, enrolled in a pregnancy study.

V gene TRBV9 combines with J gene TRBJ2-2; D is perhaps TRBD2 (6 bases). The CDR3 runs 18 residues. The V and J ends lost 4 bases and 3 bases respectively, with 22 bases between them. The germline gives CDR1 SGDLS, CDR2 YYNGEE. The CDR3 DNA is TGTGCCAGCAGCTTCCCGGTTGCTAGCGAGCCTCACACCGGGGAGCTGTTTTTT. Translated: CASSFPVASEPHTGELFF.

This clone appeared a few times. The rearrangement joins TRBV7-7 to TRBJ2-1; 8 nucleotides align to TRBD2. The CDR3 runs 15 residues. CDR1 and CDR2 from the germline V gene are SSHAT and FNYEAQ (reference sequence). Unmatched junction bases numbered 5, after V lost 1 base and J lost 6 bases. In DNA form, the CDR3 reads TGTGCCAGCAGCTTAGGGACCGGGACTAGCAATGAGCAGTTCTTC. Protein sequence: CASSLGTGTSNEQFF.

This sequence joins TRBV6-5 and TRBJ1-2; TRBD1 might be the D (5 bases). The V gene lost 3 bases and the J gene lost 1 base, with 9 bases spanning the gap. Germline V CDR1 and CDR2: MNHEY, SVGAGI. The CDR3 has 14 residues. CDR3 nucleotides: TGTGCCAGCAGTTATGGCACAGGTAACTATGGCTACACCTTC. It codes for CASSYGTGNYGYTF.

V gene TRBV6-5 combines with J gene TRBJ1-1; D remains ambiguous. CDR1 MNHEY and CDR2 SVGAGI come from the germline V gene. V lost 10 bases to trimming and J lost 0 bases, with 12 bases between them. The CDR3 contains 13 residues. The CDR3 bases are TGTGCCACTACGAAGAATATGAACACTGAAGCTTTCTTT. This encodes CATTKNMNTEAFF.

The table lists this clone with a count of one. The chain links TRBV13 to TRBJ2-7; 7 bases fit TRBD2. CDR1 and CDR2 (germline): PRHDT, FYEKMQ (reference sequence). Trimming cost V 8 bases and J 6 bases; bases outside gene matches: 10. This CDR3 has 13 residues. CDR3 nucleotides: TGTGCCAGCGGGGTGGGAGGGACGGGCGAGCAGTACTTC. It encodes CASGVGGTGEQYF.

The chain joins TRBV27 to TRBJ2-5, with D perhaps TRBD1 (6 bases). V was pared by 6 bases and J by 2 bases, with 13 bases between. CDR1 and CDR2 from the germline V gene are MNHEY and SMNVEV (reference sequence). The CDR3 totals 14 residues. Here the CDR3 reads CASRKIGQQETQYF. The CDR3 nucleotides are TGTGCCAGCAGAAAAATCGGACAGCAAGAGACCCAGTACTTC.

This chain connects TRBV29-1 to TRBJ2-1; 8 positions agree with TRBD2. The germline V gene has CDR1 SQVTM and CDR2 ANQGSEA. Trimming cost V 3 bases and J 0 bases; bases outside gene matches: 7. The CDR3 sequence is 16 residues long. This CDR3 is CSVDGKLADSYNEQFF. The CDR3 DNA reads TGCAGCGTTGATGGAAAACTAGCGGACTCCTACAATGAGCAGTTCTTC.

This clone showed up just once. The chain links TRBV7-2 to TRBJ2-3, with a possible D match to TRBD2 (5 bases). V was cut by 4 bases and J by 2 bases, with 13 bases left in between. CDR3 size: 15 residues. Looked up from germline, CDR1 is SGHTA and CDR2 is FQGNSA. The CDR3 DNA follows: TGTGCCAGCAGCTCCGCCGGGATCCCCACAGATACGCAGTATTTT. Translating it yields CASSSAGIPTDTQYF.

The V call is TRBV7-6, the J call TRBJ2-3; 7 bases are a match to TRBD1. This CDR3 has 16 amino acids. The ends lost 0 bases at V and 2 bases at J; junction bases unmatched: 5. Germline V lookup: CDR1 SGHVS, CDR2 FNYEAQ. The CDR3 is CASSLAMGTATDTQYF. The CDR3 DNA sequence: TGTGCCAGCAGCTTAGCGATGGGGACAGCCACAGATACGCAGTATTTT.

The V call is TRBV19, the J call TRBJ1-2, with D perhaps matching TRBD1 (6 bases). V was clipped by 5 bases and J by 4 bases, with 20 bases between them. The CDR3 consists of 16 residues. CDR1 is LNHDA, CDR2 SQIVND, per germline (reference sequence). This chain's CDR3 is CASSPLGGARGYGYTF. The CDR3 DNA follows: TGTGCCAGTAGTCCCCTGGGGGGGGCGCGAGGCTATGGCTACACCTTC.

V is TRBV7-6 and J is TRBJ1-1, with D maybe TRBD1 (6 bases). Germline lookup yields CDR1 SGHVS and CDR2 FNYEAQ. Trimming stripped 5 bases from V and 4 bases from J, with 11 bases between. The CDR3 covers 13 residues. CDR3 residues: CASSLYRATEAFF. The CDR3 DNA reads as TGTGCCAGCAGCCTGTACAGGGCCACTGAAGCTTTCTTT.

This sequence joins TRBV7-9 and TRBJ1-5, with D possibly being TRBD1 (5 bases). The V and J ends lost 5 bases and 7 bases respectively, with 18 bases between them. Looked up from germline, CDR1 is SEHNR and CDR2 is FQNEAQ (reference sequence). This CDR3 region has 15 residues. The CDR3 DNA reads TGTGCCAGCAGCCCCCGGGGGGGTGGGAGCCAGCCCCAGCATTTT. Its translation: CASSPRGGGSQPQHF.

This chain connects TRBV27 to TRBJ1-5; perhaps TRBD1 as D (5 bases). The CDR3 has 14 amino acids. The ends were cut back, 5 bases at V and 9 bases at J, with 17 bases in the middle. Germline CDR1 is MNHEY and CDR2 is SMNVEV (reference sequence). In DNA form, the CDR3 reads TGTGCCAGCAGTACCATCACCGGGGGATCGCCCCAGCATTTT. It encodes CASSTITGGSPQHF.

This clone was recorded a few times. V and J are TRBV7-3 and TRBJ1-5, with D unclear. V was clipped by 0 bases and J by 6 bases, with 9 bases between them. The CDR3 spans 14 residues. Germline CDR1 is SGHTA and CDR2 is FQGTGA. CDR3 nucleotide sequence: TGTGCCAGCAGCTTAACTGCGGGAAGTCAGCCCCAGCATTTT. The encoded protein is CASSLTAGSQPQHF.

This clone was counted a single time. This chain connects TRBV19 to TRBJ2-3; 10 nucleotides match TRBD2. Germline CDR1 LNHDA, CDR2 SQIVND (reference sequence). The length of the CDR3 is 15 residues. The J segment lost 2 bases and the V segment lost 5 bases, leaving 4 bases of the junction unmatched. CDR3 protein: CASSPLAGPTDTQYF. CDR3 nucleotide sequence: TGTGCCAGTAGTCCACTAGCGGGGCCCACAGATACGCAGTATTTT. The whole variable domain, filled in from reference TRBV19 and TRBJ2-3, reads DGGITQSPKYLFRKEGQNVTLSCEQNLNHDAMYWYRQDPGQGLRLIYYSQIVNDFQKGDIAEGYSVSREKKESFPLTVTSAQKNPTAFYLCASSPLAGPTDTQYFGPGTRLTVL.